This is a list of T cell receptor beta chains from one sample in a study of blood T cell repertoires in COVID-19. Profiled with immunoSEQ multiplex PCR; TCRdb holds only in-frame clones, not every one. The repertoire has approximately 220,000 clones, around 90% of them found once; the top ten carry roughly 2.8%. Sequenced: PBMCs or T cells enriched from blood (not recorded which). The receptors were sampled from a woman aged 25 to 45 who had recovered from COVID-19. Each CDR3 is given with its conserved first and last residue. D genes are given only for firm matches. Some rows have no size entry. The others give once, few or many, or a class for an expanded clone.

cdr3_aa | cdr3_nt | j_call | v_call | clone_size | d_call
CASRPGLGGYEQYF | TGTGCCAGCAGGCCGGGACTAGGGGGCTACGAGCAGTACTTC | TRBJ2-7 | TRBV2 | . | TRBD2
CASRVNSEAFF | TGTGCCAGCAGGGTAAACTCTGAAGCTTTCTTT | TRBJ1-1 | TRBV7-8 | . | .
CASSPGGHSYNEQFF | TGTGCCAGCAGCCCGGGGGGCCACTCCTACAATGAGCAGTTCTTC | TRBJ2-1 | TRBV6-5 | . | .
CASSPQTPYQETQYF | TGCGCCAGCAGCCCACAGACACCGTACCAAGAGACCCAGTACTTC | TRBJ2-5 | TRBV5-1 | . | .
CSVYRGAEAFF | TGCAGCGTGTACAGGGGCGCTGAAGCTTTCTTT | TRBJ1-1 | TRBV29-1 | . | TRBD1
CASSQDHSGREAFF | TGTGCCAGCAGCCAAGATCATAGTGGGAGGGAAGCTTTCTTT | TRBJ1-1 | TRBV3-1/TRBV3-2 | . | .
CASSLQVERADQPQHF | TGTGCCAGCAGCCTACAGGTGGAGCGGGCTGATCAGCCCCAGCATTTT | TRBJ1-5 | TRBV5-6 | . | .
CASSPPQGRDTQYF | TGTGCCAGCAGCCCCCCGCAGGGGAGAGATACGCAGTATTTT | TRBJ2-3 | TRBV7-3 | . | .
CASSLNRRTDYGYTF | TGTGCCAGCAGTTTAAACCGAAGGACTGACTATGGCTACACCTTC | TRBJ1-2 | TRBV27 | . | .
CASSGSGDQSTGELFF | TGTGCTAGCAGCGGCAGCGGAGACCAAAGCACCGGGGAGCTGTTTTTT | TRBJ2-2 | TRBV7-7 | . | .
CATSRGAPTSVIETQYF | TGTGCCACCAGCAGAGGCGCACCCACTAGCGTGATTGAGACCCAGTACTTC | TRBJ2-5 | TRBV15 | . | TRBD2
CASIAENYGYTF | TGTGCCAGCATAGCAGAAAACTATGGCTACACCTTC | TRBJ1-2 | TRBV2 | . | .
CASWGGAYNSPLHF | TGTGCCAGCTGGGGAGGGGCCTATAATTCACCCCTCCACTTT | TRBJ1-6 | TRBV2 | medium-sized | .
CASSQGVGTGITDTQYF | TGTGCCAGCAGCCAAGGGGTCGGGACAGGGATTACAGATACGCAGTATTTT | TRBJ2-3 | TRBV4-2 | . | TRBD1
CASSVGRGGTDTQYF | TGTGCCAGCAGCGTCGGGCGGGGGGGCACAGATACGCAGTATTTT | TRBJ2-3 | TRBV9 | . | TRBD2
CASISGTSGADEQFF | TGTGCCAGCATCTCCGGGACTAGCGGGGCGGATGAGCAGTTCTTC | TRBJ2-1 | TRBV2 | . | TRBD2
CASSLDRGYEKLFF | TGTGCCAGCAGCCTCGACAGGGGGTACGAAAAACTGTTTTTT | TRBJ1-4 | TRBV2 | once | TRBD1
CASSNHEFPSYEQYF | TGTGCCAGCAGCAATCACGAGTTCCCTTCCTACGAGCAGTACTTC | TRBJ2-7 | TRBV7-8 | . | .
CASSLAQGAYEQYF | TGCGCCAGCAGCTTGGCACAGGGGGCCTACGAGCAGTACTTC | TRBJ2-7 | TRBV5-1 | few | TRBD1
CASVGGEGNTEAFF | TGTGCCAGTGTGGGAGGGGAGGGGAACACTGAAGCTTTCTTT | TRBJ1-1 | TRBV19 | . | .
CASSLALEDRLHGYTF | TGTGCCAGCAGCTTAGCGTTGGAGGACAGGCTCCATGGCTACACCTTC | TRBJ1-2 | TRBV7-6 | . | TRBD1
CASSPGGTDTQYF | TGTGCCAGCAGTCCTGGAGGCACAGATACGCAGTATTTT | TRBJ2-3 | TRBV3-1/TRBV3-2 | . | .
CASSLSLFGLATDTQYF | TGTGCCAGCAGCTTAAGCTTATTTGGACTAGCTACAGATACGCAGTATTTT | TRBJ2-3 | TRBV11-2 | medium-sized | TRBD2
CASSHRGIGNTEAFF | TGTGCCAGCAGCCACAGGGGAATAGGGAACACTGAAGCTTTCTTT | TRBJ1-1 | TRBV14 | . | .
CASSEDRGSTGELFF | TGTGCCAGCAGTGAGGACAGGGGAAGCACCGGGGAGCTGTTTTTT | TRBJ2-2 | TRBV2 | . | TRBD1
CASSQLQAGNTIYF | TGTGCCAGCAGCCAATTACAGGCTGGAAACACCATATATTTT | TRBJ1-3 | TRBV14 | . | .
CASTADSNQPQHF | TGTGCCAGCACGGCGGATAGCAATCAGCCCCAGCATTTT | TRBJ1-5 | TRBV7-9 | . | .
CASSERTSSDTQYF | TGTGCCAGCAGCGAACGGACTAGCTCGGATACGCAGTATTTT | TRBJ2-3 | TRBV5-8 | . | TRBD2
CASSTSQGHSGANVLTF | TGTGCCAGCAGCACATCACAGGGGCACTCTGGGGCCAACGTCCTGACTTTC | TRBJ2-6 | TRBV5-5 | . | TRBD1
CASSPGQGSSYEQYF | TGTGCCAGCAGCCCGGGACAGGGGAGCTCCTACGAGCAGTACTTC | TRBJ2-7 | TRBV7-3 | . | TRBD1
CASSLREEETQYF | TGTGCCAGCAGTTTGCGGGAGGAAGAGACCCAGTACTTC | TRBJ2-5 | TRBV27 | . | TRBD2
CASSLAVNFQETQYF | TGTGCCAGCAGCTTGGCGGTGAACTTCCAAGAGACCCAGTACTTC | TRBJ2-5 | TRBV5-6 | . | .
CASQSDSGNTIYF | TGTGCCAGCCAGTCAGACTCTGGAAACACCATATATTTT | TRBJ1-3 | TRBV7-9 | once | .
CASSQESQANTGELFF | TGCGCCAGCAGCCAAGAATCCCAGGCGAACACCGGGGAGCTGTTTTTT | TRBJ2-2 | TRBV4-3 | once | .
CASSMGTYNEQFF | TGTGCCAGTAGTATGGGCACTTACAATGAGCAGTTCTTC | TRBJ2-1 | TRBV19 | . | .